The T cell receptor beta chain under discussion was sequenced for a study of T cells in women clearing cervical HPV infection. After removal of 7 bases from V and 4 bases from J, the junction contained 9 bases not matched to a gene. The germline V gene encodes CDR1 LNHDA and CDR2 SQIVND (reference sequence). The CDR3 extends over 14 amino acids. The assay was immunoSEQ multiplex PCR, and TCRdb's table has in-frame clones only and misses some. The table lists around 17,000 clones. As regards this clone: The read ends 3 residues before the CDR3 terminus; that terminus is restored from the germline J gene.

This sequence originates from a woman aged 18 to 75 with a cervical HPV16 infection that either progressed to CIN3+ or cleared (not recorded which). The genes are TRBV19 and TRBJ1-1; 7 nucleotides align to TRBD1. Sequenced input: blood buffy coat. CDR3 in amino acids: CASTLDRVGTEAFF. The CDR3 bases that were read are TGTGCCAGTACCCTAGACAGGGTGGGCACTGAA.